The 13 T cell receptor beta chains reported below all come from one sample, sequenced in a study of early T cells in non-severe SARS-CoV-2 infection. MiXCR, applied by TCRdb to the 5' RACE reads, yields one record per CDR3 protein. Among about 44,000 distinct CDR3 sequences listed, approximately 22% were seen once. Sequenced material: whole blood, taken at baseline. Every receptor here comes from an adult who was a healthcare worker with PCR-confirmed SARS-CoV-2 infection or an uninfected control (not recorded which).

This clonotype has just a few counts. The rearrangement uses TRBV20-1 and TRBJ2-1; no reliable D call. Germline loops: CDR1 DFQATT, CDR2 SNEGSKA (reference sequence). The CDR3 sequence is 12 residues long. V lost 5 bases and J 9 bases, leaving 14 bases between the germline ends. CDR3 amino acids: CSAPSLGAEQFF. The CDR3 bases are TGCAGTGCTCCCTCCCTCGGCGCTGAGCAGTTCTTC.

The sample holds a few counts of this clonotype. This chain connects TRBV13 to TRBJ1-1; D gene ambiguous. CDR1 and CDR2 from the germline V gene are PRHDT and FYEKMQ (reference sequence). The V end was cut by 1 base, the J end by 5 bases, with 14 bases between. The CDR3 runs 15 residues. The CDR3 nucleotides are TGTGCCAGCAGCTTAGAAGGGAGCCCGAGGACTGAAGCTTTCTTT. Residues: CASSLEGSPRTEAFF.

J is TRBJ1-1 and V is TRBV2; D not certain. V gave up 6 bases and J gave up 1 base, with 12 bases separating them. The CDR3 totals 14 residues. CDR1 and CDR2 from the germline V gene are SNHLY and FYNNEI. DNA for the CDR3: TGTGCCAGCAGCCTATTAGTTTGGAACACTGAAGCTTTCTTT. This sequence encodes CASSLLVWNTEAFF.

This clonotype was seen a handful of times. This sequence joins TRBV18 and TRBJ2-1; D is unresolved. V gave up 3 bases and J gave up 6 bases, with 9 bases separating them. The CDR3 is made up of 13 amino acids. Germline V lookup: CDR1 KGHSH, CDR2 LQKENI. CDR3 DNA sequence: TGTGCCAGCTCACCGGCCAGTACCAATGAGCAGTTCTTC. Its translation is CASSPASTNEQFF.

The V and J genes are TRBV27 and TRBJ1-5, with 7 bases matching TRBD1. CDR1 is MNHEY, CDR2 SMNVEV, per germline (reference sequence). The CDR3 sequence is 14 residues long. V was clipped by 5 bases and J by 6 bases; unmatched bases: 7. The CDR3 DNA is TGTGCCAGCAGTCCTTGGACAGGCGTTCAGCCCCAGCATTTT. Its translation is CASSPWTGVQPQHF.

This chain connects TRBV7-9 to TRBJ2-2; D is uncertain. There are 15 residues in the CDR3. The V end lost 5 bases, the J end lost 1 base, and 11 bases lay between the germline ends. Germline V CDR1 and CDR2: SEHNR, FQNEAQ (reference sequence). The DNA of the CDR3 is TGTGCCAGCAGCGATGTAAGGGTGAACACCGGGGAGCTGTTTTTT. Protein product: CASSDVRVNTGELFF.

In nucleotides, the CDR3 is TGTGCCAGCAGTTTTCAGGGGGCCTTCTACGAGCAGTACTTC. Protein: CASSFQGAFYEQYF. This chain joins TRBV5-6 and TRBJ2-7; TRBD1 aligns across 8 bases. CDR1 SGHDT and CDR2 YYEEEE come from the germline V gene. With 5 bases clipped from V and 3 bases from J, the junction kept 7 bases outside the gene matches. The CDR3 totals 14 residues.

This clonotype has more than one count but fewer than ten. The V call is TRBV11-2, the J call TRBJ1-1; TRBD1 agrees at 8 bases. From germline, CDR1 is SGHAT and CDR2 FQNNGV. V lost 5 bases and J lost 3; bases outside the gene matches: 8. The CDR3 is 15 amino acids. In nucleotides, the CDR3 is TGTGCCAGCAGCCCACCGACAGGGGCGGACACTGAAGCTTTCTTT. The encoded protein is CASSPPTGADTEAFF.

The chain combines TRBV6-2 or TRBV6-3 with TRBJ2-6; unclear D gene. Trimming took 3 bases from V and 0 from J, leaving 6 bases between them. The CDR3 consists of 15 residues. CDR1 MNHEY and CDR2 SVGEGT come from the germline V gene. CDR3 nucleotides: TGTGCCAGCAGTTATGGTAGCTCTGGGGCCAACGTCCTGACTTTC. Protein product: CASSYGSSGANVLTF.

The CDR3 sequence: CASSLDSSTDTQYF. DNA for the CDR3: TGTGCCAGCAGCCTTGACAGCAGCACAGATACGCAGTATTTT. This chain connects TRBV12-3 or TRBV12-4 to TRBJ2-3; a possible D gene is TRBD1 (5 bases). The ends were cut back, 6 bases at V and 0 bases at J, with 10 bases in the middle. This CDR3 region has 14 residues.

The sample holds a few counts of this clonotype. The chain recombines TRBV12-3 or TRBV12-4 with TRBJ1-4; TRBD1 matches 8 bases. V shed 6 bases and J 8 bases; nucleotides not matched to a gene: 11. The CDR3 runs to 15 residues. CDR3 DNA sequence: TGTGCCAGCAGCCTGGGGGGGACAGGAGGAGAAAAACTGTTTTTT. Residues: CASSLGGTGGEKLFF.

This chain uses TRBV6-1 with TRBJ2-7; 7 bases fit TRBD1. CDR3 length equals 15 residues. J lost 2 bases, V lost 5 bases, and 9 bases had no gene match. Germline CDR1 reads MNHNS; CDR2 reads SASEGT. For the CDR3, the DNA is TGTGCCAGCAGTACCCGACAGGGTGGGGCCTACGAGCAGTACTTC. This sequence encodes CASSTRQGGAYEQYF.

The chain has TRBV7-8 and TRBJ1-5; 11 bases line up with TRBD1. The CDR3 consists of 16 residues. CDR1 and CDR2 (germline): SGHVS, FQNEAQ. Trimming took 4 bases from V and 3 from J; bases not matched to a gene: 5. The CDR3 sequence: CASSSRDRGDNQPQHF. CDR3 DNA: TGTGCCAGCAGCTCCCGGGACAGGGGGGACAATCAGCCCCAGCATTTT.